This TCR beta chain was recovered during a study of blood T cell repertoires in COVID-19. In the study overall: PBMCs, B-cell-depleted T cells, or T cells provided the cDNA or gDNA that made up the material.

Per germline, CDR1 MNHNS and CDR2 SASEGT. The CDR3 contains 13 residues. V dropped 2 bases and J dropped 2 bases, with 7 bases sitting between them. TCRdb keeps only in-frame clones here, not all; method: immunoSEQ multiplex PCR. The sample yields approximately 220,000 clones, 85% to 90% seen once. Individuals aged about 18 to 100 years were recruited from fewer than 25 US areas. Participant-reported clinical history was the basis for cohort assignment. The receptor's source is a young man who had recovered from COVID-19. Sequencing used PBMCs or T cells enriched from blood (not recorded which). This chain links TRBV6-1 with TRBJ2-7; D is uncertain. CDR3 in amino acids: CASSEYRAYEQYF. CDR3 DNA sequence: TGTGCCAGCAGTGAATACAGAGCCTACGAGCAGTACTTC.